This T cell receptor beta chain was captured in a study of PD-L1 blockade in urothelial cancer. Study context: Patients' prior chemotherapy regimens numbered 0 to 3.

The CDR3 has 15 residues. The V and J ends lost 8 bases and 2 bases respectively, with 16 bases between them. Per the germline V gene, CDR1 is MNHEY and CDR2 is SVGAGI. Profiling relied on immunoSEQ multiplex PCR, and the TCRdb table lists in-frame clones only, not all of them. The data contain fewer than 50,000 clones, more than 70% of them seen just once; the ten biggest clones take up 20% to 25%. Study results and limitations: At the 3-week point, tumor-associated blood clones expanded more in durable-benefit patients. Below-median blood TCR clonality before treatment forecast better survival.

Time point specified: pretreatment peripheral blood. About this clone itself: Antigen: not known.

Sequencing was performed on PBMCs, taken around atezolizumab (anti-PD-L1) treatment. This chain links TRBV6-5 with TRBJ2-1; a possible D gene is TRBD2 (6 bases). The sequence was obtained from a donor at least 40 years old with urothelial cancer. The CDR3 sequence: CASGRAGSTYNEQFF. The CDR3 region has the DNA TGTGCCAGCGGACGAGCGGGCTCGACCTACAATGAGCAGTTCTTC.